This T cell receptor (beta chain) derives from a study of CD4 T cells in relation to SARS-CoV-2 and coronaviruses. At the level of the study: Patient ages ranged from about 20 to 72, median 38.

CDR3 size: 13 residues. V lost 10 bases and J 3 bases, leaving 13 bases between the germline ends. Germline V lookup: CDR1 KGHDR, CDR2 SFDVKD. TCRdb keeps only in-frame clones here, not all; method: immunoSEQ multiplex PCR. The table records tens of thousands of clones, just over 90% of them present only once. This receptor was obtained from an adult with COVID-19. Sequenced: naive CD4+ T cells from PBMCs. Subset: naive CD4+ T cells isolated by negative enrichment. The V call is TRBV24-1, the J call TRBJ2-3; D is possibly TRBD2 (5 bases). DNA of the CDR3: TGTGCCACGGGTTGGCGAGGGACAGATACGCAGTATTTT. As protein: CATGWRGTDTQYF.